This T cell receptor (beta chain) emerged from a study of blood T cell repertoires in COVID-19. Study-wide context: Samples representing acute and convalescent COVID-19 were sourced from the United States, Italy and Spain. Sources were T cells, B-cell-depleted T cells, or PBMCs; the material itself was cDNA or gDNA.

CDR3 length: 16 amino acids. Germline-derived CDR1 and CDR2 are LNHDA and SQIVND (reference sequence). V was shortened by 2 bases and J by 1 base, with 12 bases between the two germline ends. In the source study's methods: Amplification with reference gene primers provided the estimates of nucleated cell counts. Generated by immunoSEQ multiplex PCR, the TCRdb table keeps only in-frame clones and is missing some. That table is the source of V, J and clone size, and D and trimming were worked out from the DNA. The data hold some 250,000 clones, with approximately 81% observed a single time. The sample taken for sequencing was peripheral blood. This clonotype was obtained from a man aged 55 to 70 with acute or convalescent COVID-19. The rearrangement links TRBV19 to TRBJ1-5, with TRBD1 as a possible D gene (5 bases). The CDR3 reads CASSIWGTVSNQPQHF. CDR3 sequence (DNA): TGTGCCAGTAGTATATGGGGCACCGTAAGCAATCAGCCCCAGCATTTT.